These 8 T cell receptor beta chains came from one sample sequenced in a study of vaccination and CD4 T cells after COVID-19. Sequencing of DNA taken from cultured CD4+ T cells relied on the Oncomine TCR Beta short-read assay. From the PCR reads, TCRdb called clonotypes with MiXCR, one entry per CDR3 protein. The sample consists of more than 15,000 distinct CDR3 sequences, around 60% of them appearing once. Their recognized antigens are unknown. As to treatment: approximately 9-day PBMC culture with coronavirus spike peptide pools or control peptides (ViraFEST assay). Sequenced: CD4+ T cells from blood, cultured in vitro. The receptors derive from a human donor who had recovered from COVID-19.

This clonotype was seen more than once but under ten times. The V and J genes are TRBV7-2 and TRBJ2-2, with D unclear. The germline V gene has CDR1 SGHTA and CDR2 FQGNSA. V was trimmed by 4 bases and J by 9 bases, leaving 12 bases between them. The CDR3 runs 13 residues. The DNA for the CDR3 is TGTGCCAGCAGCTGGGCACGGCACCGGGAGCTGTTTTTT. Its protein product is CASSWARHRELFF.

The rearrangement joins TRBV28 to TRBJ1-1; 7 nucleotides match TRBD1. The CDR3 covers 17 residues. Looked up from germline, CDR1 is MDHEN and CDR2 is SYDVKM. Germline trimming cut 7 bases from V and 1 base from J; bases unmatched to any gene: 15. The DNA for the CDR3 is TGTGCCAGCATCAGTCGCCACAGGGGCGGTCGGAACACTGAAGCTTTCTTT. Amino acids: CASISRHRGGRNTEAFF.

J is TRBJ1-2 and V is TRBV7-2; 8 bases line up with TRBD1. There are 15 residues in the CDR3. CDR1 is SGHTA and CDR2 is FQGNSA in the germline V gene. The ends lost 2 bases at V and 6 bases at J; junction bases unmatched: 8. The CDR3 is CASSLTRDRQDGYTF. CDR3 nucleotides: TGTGCCAGCAGCTTAACCCGGGACAGGCAGGATGGCTACACCTTC.

A single count supports this clonotype. This chain joins TRBV28 and TRBJ2-7; D ambiguous. This CDR3 has 14 amino acids. Trimming took 6 bases from V and 1 from J, leaving 13 bases between them. Germline loops: CDR1 MDHEN, CDR2 SYDVKM. In nucleotides, the CDR3 is TGTGCCAGCAGGAGCACCTCATTTTCCTACGAGCAGTACTTC. Translation gives CASRSTSFSYEQYF.

This clonotype was counted only a few times. The V and J genes are TRBV11-3 and TRBJ2-1; 10 bases line up with TRBD2. CDR1 is SGHNT and CDR2 is YENEEA in the germline V gene. With 4 bases clipped from V and 1 base from J, the junction kept 7 bases outside the gene matches. This CDR3 contains 17 residues. CDR3 nucleotide sequence: TGTGCCAGCAGCTCTTTAGCGGGGGGTGCGTCCTACAATGAGCAGTTCTTC. It encodes CASSSLAGGASYNEQFF. The full variable domain, with the rest looked up from reference TRBV11-3 and TRBJ2-1, is EAGVVQSPRYKIIEKKQPVAFWCNPISGHNTLYWYLQNLGQGPELLIRYENEEAVDDSQLPKDRFSAERLKGVDSTLKIQPAELGDSAVYLCASSSLAGGASYNEQFFGPGTRLTVL.

This clonotype was seen only a few times. DNA of the CDR3: TGTGCCAGCAGCTACGACAGGGACTATGGCTACACCTTC. Its translation is CASSYDRDYGYTF. The rearrangement links TRBV5-4 to TRBJ1-2; 7 bases are shared with TRBD1. Germline V gives CDR1 SGHNT, CDR2 YYREEE (reference sequence). The CDR3 consists of 13 residues. The V segment lost 3 bases and the J segment 3 bases; nucleotides outside the gene matches: 2.

The chain recombines TRBV2 with TRBJ1-5; a weak D match, TRBD1 (6 bases). The length of the CDR3 is 17 residues. Per germline, CDR1 SNHLY and CDR2 FYNNEI. V dropped 6 bases and J dropped 0 bases, with 18 bases sitting between them. CDR3 in DNA: TGTGCCAGCAGGGCTGGACAGCCATTATTTAGCAATCAGCCCCAGCATTTT. Amino acid sequence: CASRAGQPLFSNQPQHF.

The chain couples TRBV6-4 to TRBJ1-1; 9 bases are shared with TRBD1. J gave up 1 base and V 6 bases, and 6 bases lay outside the gene matches. CDR1 MRHNA and CDR2 SNTAGT come from the germline V gene. This CDR3 spans 15 amino acids. CDR3 DNA: TGTGCCAGCAGGGGACAGGGCGGATCGAACACTGAAGCTTTCTTT. It is translated as CASRGQGGSNTEAFF.